This paragraph covers one T cell receptor (beta chain) sequence. What it recognizes is unknown. Healthy donors had no documented immune events, such as infections, while sampled. The data were taken from a study of identifying expanded T cells in peripheral blood. TCRdb's table, derived via immunoSEQ multiplex PCR, lists solely in-frame clones and lacks some. The sample lists 95,000 to 100,000 clones; approximately 88% were seen once. Germline V gene sequence: CDR1 SQVTM, CDR2 ANQGSEA. CDR3 size: 17 residues. V trimming: 6 bases; J trimming: 2 bases; junction bases outside the gene matches: 16. General observations from the study: Over about two and four weeks, about 15 and 19 clones changed, versus more than 1 between replicates. Clone count variance between two-week samples rose with total template count.

The TCR comes from a person between 18 and 75 years old in good health. Material for sequencing was blood. The chain couples TRBV29-1 to TRBJ2-5, with 9 bases fitting TRBD2. CDR3 in DNA: TGCAGCGTGCAATGGGCGGGGGGGTTTCTCCGACAAGAGACCCAGTACTTC. The encoded protein is CSVQWAGGFLRQETQYF.